This T cell receptor (beta chain) was profiled in a study of TIL therapy for anti-PD-1-resistant metastatic lung cancer. Study background: Half of patients were current or former smokers.

This was the immunoSEQ v3 assay. Libraries were prepared by immunoSEQ multiplex PCR; TCRdb keeps only in-frame clonotypes and omits some of them. Here the sample spans tens of thousands of clones, 65% to 90% being singletons. Specified time point: pre-treatment sample, taken before nivolumab and TIL therapy. The source material was blood, sampled at baseline. The receptor was derived from a person between 25 and 79 years old with non-small cell lung cancer.

The CDR3 coding sequence is TGTGCCATCAGTGAGTCGACTCAGGGCAGGTCGGCTGGCTACACCTTC. Translating it yields CAISESTQGRSAGYTF. The V gene is TRBV10-3, the J gene TRBJ1-2; D may be TRBD1 (5 bases). Trimming left V 0 bases short and J 7 bases short, with 18 bases between. This CDR3 region has 16 residues. The germline CDR1 and CDR2 sequences are ENHRY and SYGVKD.